Shown below are 9 T cell receptor beta chains from a single sample sequenced in a study of blood T cell repertoires in COVID-19. Only in-frame clones appear in the TCRdb table, and some are missing; sequencing was by immunoSEQ multiplex PCR. The table lists 250,000 or so clones, 70% to 80% of them singletons. The sample was peripheral blood. The receptors were gathered from a woman of 80 years or more with acute or convalescent COVID-19.

The rearrangement links TRBV18 to TRBJ1-5; 10 bases map to TRBD1. This CDR3 comprises 15 residues. From germline, CDR1 is KGHSH and CDR2 LQKENI. V lost 6 bases, J lost 6 bases, and 8 bases stayed unmatched. For the CDR3, the DNA is TGTGCCAGCTCGGAAGGGACAGGGGTTTTTCAGCCCCAGCATTTT. Protein: CASSEGTGVFQPQHF.

The chain employs TRBV9 and TRBJ2-1, with D possibly matching TRBD2 (7 bases). Looked up from germline, CDR1 is SGDLS and CDR2 is YYNGEE. The ends were cut back, 9 bases at V and 0 bases at J, with 31 bases in the middle. This CDR3 region has 20 residues. The CDR3, as DNA: TGTGCCACTCGAGGGCAGTGGGGGAGGGGGACCCGCCGCTCCTACAATGAGCAGTTCTTC. This sequence encodes CATRGQWGRGTRRSYNEQFF. Together with reference TRBV9 and TRBJ2-1, the CDR3 gives the full variable domain: DSGVTQTPKHLITATGQRVTLRCSPRSGDLSVYWYQQSLDQGLQFLIQYYNGEERAKGNILERFSAQQFPDLHSELNLSSLELGDSALYFCATRGQWGRGTRRSYNEQFFGPGTRLTVL.

The chain recombines TRBV10-2 with TRBJ2-2; 8 bases line up with TRBD1. J gave up 2 bases and V 8 bases, and 4 bases lay outside the gene matches. The CDR3 totals 14 residues. Germline V gene sequence: CDR1 WSHSY, CDR2 SAAADI. The DNA of the CDR3 is TGCGCCAGCCGGGACAGGAGTAACACCGGGGAGCTGTTTTTT. Its translation is CASRDRSNTGELFF.

The chain joins TRBV21-1 to TRBJ2-3; no DNA check was done on the table's D call, TRBD1. TRBV21-1 is marked as a pseudogene. The CDR3 consists of 18 residues. The CDR3 spells CASSKGRDRVTSTDTQYF. DNA for the CDR3: TGTGCCAGCAGCAAAGGTAGGGACAGGGTGACGAGCACAGATACGCAGTATTTT.

The rearrangement joins TRBV12-3 or TRBV12-4 to TRBJ1-6, with 9 bases matching TRBD1. V shed 6 bases and J 10 bases; nucleotides not matched to a gene: 4. This CDR3 region has 13 residues. The CDR3 DNA sequence: TGTGCCAGCAGCCGGGACAGGGTCTCACCCCTCCACTTT. It yields the protein CASSRDRVSPLHF.

The genes are TRBV19 and TRBJ2-4, with 9 bases that match TRBD1. With 4 bases clipped from V and 1 base from J, the junction kept 2 bases outside the gene matches. The length of the CDR3 is 15 residues. The germline gives CDR1 LNHDA, CDR2 SQIVND (reference sequence). The chain's CDR3 is CASSTTGGAKNIQYF. CDR3 DNA sequence: TGTGCCAGTAGTACGACAGGGGGTGCCAAAAACATTCAGTACTTC.

The J gene is TRBJ1-3, the V gene TRBV9; 9 bases match TRBD1. After removal of 0 bases from V and 1 base from J, the junction contained 5 bases not matched to a gene. Per germline, CDR1 SGDLS and CDR2 YYNGEE. This CDR3 spans 17 amino acids. Written as DNA, the CDR3 is TGTGCCAGCAGCGTAGGGGACAGGGCCTTTTCTGGAAACACCATATATTTT. This encodes CASSVGDRAFSGNTIYF.

This clone was observed a single time. The chain recombines TRBV18 with TRBJ2-1; 7 bases are shared with TRBD2. J lost 6 bases, V lost 3 bases, and 8 bases had no gene match. Germline V lookup: CDR1 KGHSH, CDR2 LQKENI. The CDR3 length is 15 residues. CDR3 nucleotides: TGTGCCAGCTCACCCTCTAGCGGAGGGCCCAATGAGCAGTTCTTC. Translation gives CASSPSSGGPNEQFF. Based on the CDR3 plus reference TRBV18 and TRBJ2-1, the full variable domain is NAGVMQNPRHLVRRRGQEARLRCSPMKGHSHVYWYRQLPEEGLKFMVYLQKENIIDESGMPKERFSAEFPKEGPSILRIQQVVRGDSAAYFCASSPSSGGPNEQFFGPGTRLTVL.

V is TRBV7-9 and J is TRBJ1-1; 7 positions agree with TRBD1. CDR3 length equals 16 residues. J lost 6 bases, V lost 5 bases, and 15 bases had no gene match. Germline lookup yields CDR1 SEHNR and CDR2 FQNEAQ (reference sequence). The CDR3 coding sequence is TGTGCCAGCAGCCTACAGGGGTTAGGTGGGCGTTCTGAAGCTTTCTTT. This sequence encodes CASSLQGLGGRSEAFF.